The TCR beta chain described here comes from a study of blood T cell repertoires in COVID-19. Background on the study: Samples representing acute and convalescent COVID-19 were sourced from the United States, Italy and Spain. Sources were T cells, B-cell-depleted T cells, or PBMCs; the material itself was cDNA or gDNA.

Generated by immunoSEQ multiplex PCR, the TCRdb table keeps only in-frame clones and is missing some. The data show 130,000 or so clones, more than 65% seen once. Germline V gene sequence: CDR1 MDHEN, CDR2 SYDVKM. This CDR3 is 14 amino acids long. V lost 3 bases and J lost 2, with 8 bases in between. This clone appeared a single time. The sample comprised peripheral blood. The gene calls are TRBV28 and TRBJ2-1, with D unresolved. The receptor was derived from a human donor in a cohort sampled during active COVID-19. The CDR3: CASSFRRTYNEQFF. Written as DNA, the CDR3 is TGTGCCAGCAGTTTTAGGAGAACCTACAATGAGCAGTTCTTC.